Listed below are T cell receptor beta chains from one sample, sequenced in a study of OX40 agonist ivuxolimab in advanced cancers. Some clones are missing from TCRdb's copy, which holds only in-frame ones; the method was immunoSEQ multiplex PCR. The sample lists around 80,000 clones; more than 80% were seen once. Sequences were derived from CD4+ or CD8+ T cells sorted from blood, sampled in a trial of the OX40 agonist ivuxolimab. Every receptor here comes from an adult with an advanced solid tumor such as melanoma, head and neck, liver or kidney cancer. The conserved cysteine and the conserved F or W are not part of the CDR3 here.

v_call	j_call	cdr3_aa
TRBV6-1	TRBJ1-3	ASSEASGNTIY
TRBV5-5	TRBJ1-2	ASSMRRGYT
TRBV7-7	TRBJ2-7	ASSQDRFYEQY
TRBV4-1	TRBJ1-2	ASSQAVRDGYT
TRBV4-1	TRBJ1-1	ASSRGTQTGIGTEAF
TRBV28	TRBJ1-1	ASSYLLQGQGAF
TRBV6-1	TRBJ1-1	ASLPQGWTEAF
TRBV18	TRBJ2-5	ASSLQAYKETQY
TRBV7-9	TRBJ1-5	ASSPGYQPQH
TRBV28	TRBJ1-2	ASSLLKSGGYT
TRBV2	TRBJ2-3	ASSVNPPTDTQY
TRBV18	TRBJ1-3	ASSPQVFRNTIY
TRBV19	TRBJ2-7	ASSPHKVPLEQY
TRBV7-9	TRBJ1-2	ASSQGGDGYT
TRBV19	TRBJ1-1	ASTPPGPRRAF
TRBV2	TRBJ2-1	ASGGTGRNEQF
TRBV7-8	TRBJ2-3	ASSLPGTRGADTQY
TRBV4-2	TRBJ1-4	ASSQEYVSGDEKLF
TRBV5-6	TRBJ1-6	ASSLFDRGSSPLH
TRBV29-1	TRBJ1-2	SVGLDRGLGYT
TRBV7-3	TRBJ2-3	ASSLKTVQY
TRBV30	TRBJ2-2	ACPRGQGSLRGTGELF
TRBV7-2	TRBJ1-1	ASSFWTGSLLNTEAF
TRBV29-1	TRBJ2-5	SVKSTGREETQY
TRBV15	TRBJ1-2	ATSTRTGYNGYT
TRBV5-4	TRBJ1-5	ASSRGTGSNQPQH
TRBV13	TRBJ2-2	ASSLVGLTGELF
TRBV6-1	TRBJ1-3	ASSVPLSGVGNTIY
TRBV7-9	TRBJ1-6	ASSSEGVRSPLH
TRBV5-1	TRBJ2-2	ASSSGTSGGPGELF
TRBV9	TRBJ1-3	ASSETTGTRSGNTIY
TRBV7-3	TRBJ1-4	ASSATGGVGEKLF
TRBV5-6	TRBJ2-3	ASSLGALVRTDTQY
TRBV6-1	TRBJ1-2	ASSLEETRGYT
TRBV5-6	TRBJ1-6	ASSLLTTGGYNSPLH
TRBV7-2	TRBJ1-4	ASSRQGARNEKLF
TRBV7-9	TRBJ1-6	ASSLAAGASRSPLH
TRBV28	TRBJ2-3	ASRLGGGLKDTQY
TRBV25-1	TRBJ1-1	ASSGVLEAF
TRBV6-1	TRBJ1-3	ASSDRPYSGNTIY
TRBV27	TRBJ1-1	ASSRRGVGTEAF
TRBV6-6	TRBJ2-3	ASAKGLAGGLDTQY
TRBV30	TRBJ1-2	AWRQDSVIYGYT
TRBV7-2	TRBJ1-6	ASSLDGRSPLH